This entry lists 20 T cell receptor beta chains sequenced from one sample in a study of shared clonotypes between healthy human individuals. Naive CD8 isolation took CD45RO-negative cells positively selected for CCR7 and excluded terminally differentiated effector memory CD45RA+ cells. Measured with immunoSEQ multiplex PCR; TCRdb has only the in-frame clones, and not every one. The sample consists of about 700,000 clones, around 92% of them appearing once. Material: naive CD8+ T cells sorted from blood. The receptors were sampled from a man aged 25 to 40 in good health.

A note on this clone: A far larger clone differs by one base, so this is likely a read error. Additional DNA sequences in this sample encode the identical CDR3. J is TRBJ2-1 and V is TRBV6-4, with D possibly matching TRBD1 (6 bases). CDR1 is MRHNA and CDR2 is SNTAGT in the germline V gene. Trimming pared 3 bases from V and 7 bases from J, leaving 10 bases between. This CDR3 comprises 13 residues. The CDR3 DNA reads TGTGCCAGCAGTGAAGAAGACAGGAATGAGCAGTTCTTC. The encoded protein is CASSEEDRNEQFF.

The J gene is TRBJ1-1, the V gene TRBV6-5; no clear D. This CDR3 has 12 amino acids. Germline CDR1 MNHEY, CDR2 SVGAGI. V gave up 5 bases and J gave up 5 bases, with 9 bases separating them. The CDR3 protein is CASSPTRTEAFF. DNA for the CDR3: TGTGCCAGCAGTCCCACACGGACTGAAGCTTTCTTT.

This clone was seen a handful of times. The J gene is TRBJ1-5, the V gene TRBV7-2; perhaps TRBD1 as D (5 bases). Germline CDR1 SGHTA, CDR2 FQGNSA. The CDR3 loop spans 15 amino acids. V gave up 4 bases and J gave up 3 bases, with 13 bases separating them. The CDR3 nucleotides read TGTGCCAGCAGCTCGAGGGACGGCTTCAATCAGCCCCAGCATTTT. It encodes CASSSRDGFNQPQHF.

This rearrangement joins TRBV11-2 to TRBJ2-7; TRBD2 is a possible D gene (5 bases). The CDR3 is 13 residues long. CDR1 is SGHAT, CDR2 FQNNGV, per germline. V dropped 3 bases and J dropped 2 bases, with 8 bases sitting between them. Here the CDR3 DNA reads TGTGCCAGCAGCTTGGTCGGGGCCTACGAGCAGTACTTC. This gives the protein CASSLVGAYEQYF. The variable domain in full, with the rest retrieved from reference TRBV11-2 and TRBJ2-7, is EAGVAQSPRYKIIEKRQSVAFWCNPISGHATLYWYQQILGQGPKLLIQFQNNGVVDDSQLPKDRFSAERLKGVDSTLKIQPAKLEDSAVYLCASSLVGAYEQYFGPGTRLTVT.

The chain employs TRBV9 and TRBJ2-7, with 8 positions matching TRBD2. Germline lookup yields CDR1 SGDLS and CDR2 YYNGEE. This CDR3 region has 19 residues. The trim removed 0 bases at V and 3 bases at J, leaving 17 bases unmatched. CDR3 DNA: TGTGCCAGCAGCGTAGTATTTTGTTTGGGACTAGAGCATTACTACGAGCAGTACTTC. This gives the protein CASSVVFCLGLEHYYEQYF. Complete variable domain (other parts from reference TRBV9 and TRBJ2-7): DSGVTQTPKHLITATGQRVTLRCSPRSGDLSVYWYQQSLDQGLQFLIQYYNGEERAKGNILERFSAQQFPDLHSELNLSSLELGDSALYFCASSVVFCLGLEHYYEQYFGPGTRLTVT.

The V gene is TRBV27, the J gene TRBJ2-1; D is possibly TRBD2 (5 bases). Trimming took 8 bases from V and 6 from J, leaving 8 bases between them. This CDR3 is built from 11 residues. CDR1 and CDR2 (germline): MNHEY, SMNVEV (reference sequence). The CDR3, as DNA: TGTGCCAGCTTTCGGGGCAATGAGCAGTTCTTC. This gives the protein CASFRGNEQFF.

This chain joins TRBV20-1 and TRBJ2-1, with D perhaps TRBD2 (5 bases). The CDR3 is made up of 11 amino acids. The V end was cut by 4 bases, the J end by 7 bases, with 8 bases between. From germline, CDR1 is DFQATT and CDR2 SNEGSKA (reference sequence). The DNA of the CDR3 is TGCAGTGCTAAACTAGTAAATGAGCAGTTCTTC. Protein product: CSAKLVNEQFF.

The chain uses TRBV9 and TRBJ1-1; 12 bases align to TRBD1. The CDR3 totals 21 residues. Trimming removed 0 bases from V and 4 bases from J; junction bases left unmatched: 19. Per the germline V gene, CDR1 is SGDLS and CDR2 is YYNGEE. CDR3 coding DNA: TGTGCCAGCAGCGTAGTATCCCCGAGTACCGGGACAGGGGGCTTGGGCACTGAAGCTTTCTTT. As protein: CASSVVSPSTGTGGLGTEAFF.

The rearrangement links TRBV7-9 to TRBJ2-7, with a tentative D call TRBD1 (6 bases). The CDR3 is 15 residues long. Germline CDR1 SEHNR, CDR2 FQNEAQ (reference sequence). Trimming cost V 5 bases and J 5 bases, with 19 bases left between them. This CDR3 reads CASSDRQAKLHEQYF. The CDR3 DNA is TGTGCCAGCAGCGACCGACAGGCGAAACTCCACGAGCAGTACTTC. Based on the CDR3 plus reference TRBV7-9 and TRBJ2-7, the full variable domain is DTGVSQNPRHKITKRGQNVTFRCDPISEHNRLYWYRQTLGQGPEFLTYFQNEAQLEKSRLLSDRFSAERPKGSFSTLEIQRTEQGDSAMYLCASSDRQAKLHEQYFGPGTRLTVT.

The chain joins TRBV6-4 to TRBJ2-6; no clear D gene. Trimming removed 2 bases from V and 2 bases from J, with 7 bases in between. The CDR3 is made up of 15 amino acids. CDR1 is MRHNA and CDR2 is SNTAGT in the germline V gene. CDR3 loop: CASSDPRTGANVLTF. The CDR3 nucleotides read TGTGCCAGCAGTGACCCCAGAACTGGGGCCAACGTCCTGACTTTC.

A note on this clone: This CDR3 is also generated by other DNA sequences in the sample. CDR3 region: CSARDEQYF. CDR3 DNA: TGCAGTGCTAGAGATGAGCAGTACTTC. The genes are TRBV20-1 and TRBJ2-7; D gene ambiguous. The V and J ends lost 0 bases and 7 bases respectively, with 1 base between them. The length of the CDR3 is 9 residues. CDR1 is DFQATT and CDR2 is SNEGSKA in the germline V gene (reference sequence).

The rearrangement joins TRBV7-9 to TRBJ1-2, with D maybe TRBD1 (5 bases). The germline gives CDR1 SEHNR, CDR2 FQNEAQ (reference sequence). The CDR3 spans 15 residues. The V gene lost 5 bases and the J gene lost 4 bases, with 17 bases spanning the gap. The CDR3 DNA sequence: TGTGCCAGCAGCGACGCCGGGACGGAGGTCTATGGCTACACCTTC. Translation: CASSDAGTEVYGYTF.

This clone was picked up one time. This chain joins TRBV11-2 and TRBJ2-2, with a tentative D call TRBD2 (6 bases). Germline CDR1 and CDR2: SGHAT and FQNNGV. The V end was cut by 3 bases, the J end by 1 base, with 15 bases between. The CDR3 covers 17 residues. The CDR3 bases are TGTGCCAGCAGCTTGTTAGCGGTAACTGAGAACACCGGGGAGCTGTTTTTT. Residues: CASSLLAVTENTGELFF.

In the case of this clone: Its ends do not fully match the called genes, so a read error is possible. The rearrangement uses TRBV10-3 and TRBJ2-7, with TRBD2 as a possible D gene (5 bases). The CDR3 is 11 residues long. From germline, CDR1 is ENHRY and CDR2 SYGVKD. The CDR3 DNA reads as TGTGCGTCCGGACTCTCCGACGAGCAGTACTTC. Its translation is CASGLSDEQYF.

The chain combines TRBV7-8 with TRBJ2-7; 8 nucleotides align to TRBD1. The CDR3 is 14 residues long. Unmatched junction bases numbered 3, after V lost 3 bases and J lost 2 bases. Germline assignment: CDR1 SGHVS and CDR2 FQNEAQ. The DNA for the CDR3 is TGTGCCAGCAGCTTTGACAGGGGTCCCTACGAGCAGTACTTC. Translating gives CASSFDRGPYEQYF.

This clone has more than one count but fewer than ten. The chain recombines TRBV7-9 with TRBJ2-7, with TRBD2 identical over 10 bases. The CDR3 runs 15 residues. After removal of 2 bases from V and 4 bases from J, the junction contained 5 bases not matched to a gene. Germline V lookup: CDR1 SEHNR, CDR2 FQNEAQ (reference sequence). The CDR3 loop is CASSLFPSGSYEQYF. DNA for the CDR3: TGTGCCAGCAGCTTATTCCCTAGCGGGAGTTACGAGCAGTACTTC.

The rearrangement links TRBV29-1 to TRBJ2-5; 7 nucleotides align to TRBD1. V lost 3 bases to trimming and J lost 5 bases; unmatched junction nucleotides: 18. The CDR3 is made up of 17 amino acids. Germline CDR1 is SQVTM and CDR2 is ANQGSEA. The CDR3 region has the DNA TGCAGCGTTGATATATGGGACAGCCTTCGGATTGGGGAGACCCAGTACTTC. Translated: CSVDIWDSLRIGETQYF.

The V call is TRBV30, the J call TRBJ2-3; 11 nucleotides match TRBD2. The CDR3 loop spans 15 amino acids. Germline V gene lookup returns CDR1 GTSNPN and CDR2 SVGIG (reference sequence). V lost 4 bases, J lost 4 bases, and 7 bases stayed unmatched. CDR3 sequence (DNA): TGTGCCTGGACCTTAGCGGGAGGGCCCCCAGATACGCAGTATTTT. Its protein is CAWTLAGGPPDTQYF.

V gene TRBV9 combines with J gene TRBJ2-7, with D possibly matching TRBD2 (5 bases). Germline-derived CDR1 and CDR2 are SGDLS and YYNGEE. CDR3 length: 14 residues. V dropped 4 bases and J dropped 0 bases, with 11 bases sitting between them. This CDR3 reads CASSPQAGSYEQYF. CDR3 nucleotides: TGTGCCAGCAGCCCCCAGGCGGGCTCCTACGAGCAGTACTTC.

The chain carries TRBV30 and TRBJ1-1; D not resolved. Germline V gene sequence: CDR1 GTSNPN, CDR2 SVGIG (reference sequence). Trimming stripped 0 bases from V and 7 bases from J, with 6 bases between. CDR3 length equals 11 residues. The CDR3, as DNA: TGTGCCTGGAGTGTCTCCATTGAAGCTTTCTTT. Its protein product is CAWSVSIEAFF.